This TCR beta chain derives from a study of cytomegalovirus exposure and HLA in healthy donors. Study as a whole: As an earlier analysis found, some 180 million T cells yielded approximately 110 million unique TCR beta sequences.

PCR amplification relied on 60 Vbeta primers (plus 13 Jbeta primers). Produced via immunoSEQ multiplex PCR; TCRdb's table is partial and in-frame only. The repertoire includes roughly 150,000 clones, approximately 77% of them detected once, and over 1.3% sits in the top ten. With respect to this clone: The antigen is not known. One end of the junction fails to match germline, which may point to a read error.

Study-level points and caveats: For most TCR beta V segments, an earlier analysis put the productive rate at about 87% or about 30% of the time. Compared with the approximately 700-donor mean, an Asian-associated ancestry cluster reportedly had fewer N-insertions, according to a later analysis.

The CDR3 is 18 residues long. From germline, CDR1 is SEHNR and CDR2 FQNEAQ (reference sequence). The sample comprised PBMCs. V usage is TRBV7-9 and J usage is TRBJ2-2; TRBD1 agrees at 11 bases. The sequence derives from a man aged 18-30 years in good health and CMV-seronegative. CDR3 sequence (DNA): TGTGCCAGCAGCTGGGGGGCGGACAGGGGGCCCCACACCAGGGAGCTGTTTTTT. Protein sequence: CASSWGADRGPHTRELFF.